The 15 T cell receptor beta chains below come from one sample, sequenced in a study of blood T cell repertoires in COVID-19. Profiling relied on immunoSEQ multiplex PCR, and the TCRdb table lists in-frame clones only, not all of them. The sample lists about 89,000 clones; around 88% were seen once. Input material: peripheral blood. The receptors originated from a man aged 60 to 69 with acute or convalescent COVID-19.

The V call is TRBV15, the J call TRBJ2-2; no definite D call. The V end lost 5 bases, the J end lost 4 bases, and 11 bases lay between the germline ends. The CDR3 consists of 14 residues. The germline V gene has CDR1 LNHNV and CDR2 YYDKDF (reference sequence). The CDR3 coding sequence is TGTGCCACCAGCGGTTTCGGTTTCACCGGGGAGCTGTTTTTT. This sequence encodes CATSGFGFTGELFF.

The CDR3 is CASSLEGSGNQPQHF. As DNA, the CDR3 is TGTGCCAGCAGCTTAGAAGGGAGTGGCAATCAGCCCCAGCATTTT. The chain recombines TRBV7-9 with TRBJ1-5; no firm D call. The V end was cut by 1 base, the J end by 2 bases, with 9 bases between. CDR1 SEHNR and CDR2 FQNEAQ come from the germline V gene (reference sequence). The CDR3 extends over 15 amino acids.

The chain joins TRBV24-1 to TRBJ2-2; TRBD1 matches 8 bases. The CDR3 sequence is 14 residues long. Trimming at V came to 7 bases and at J to 4 bases, leaving 4 bases not matched to a gene. Per the germline V gene, CDR1 is KGHDR and CDR2 is SFDVKD. Here the CDR3 DNA reads TGTGCCACCAGGGGGGACAGGAGCACCGGGGAGCTGTTTTTT. Protein: CATRGDRSTGELFF.

This clone has only a few counts. The chain couples TRBV3-1 (or the pseudogene TRBV3-2) to TRBJ1-6; no definite D call. V dropped 4 bases and J dropped 10 bases, with 8 bases sitting between them. CDR3 length: 12 amino acids. The V gene's germline CDR1 is LGHDT and CDR2 YNNKEL (reference sequence). The CDR3 protein is CASSLGLSPLHF. The CDR3 coding sequence is TGTGCCAGCAGCCTCGGTTTATCACCCCTCCACTTT.

V and J are TRBV5-1 and TRBJ2-6; the match to TRBD2 covers 7 bases. Losses at the gene ends were 0 bases for V and 0 bases for J; bases not matched to a gene: 15. Per germline, CDR1 SGHRS and CDR2 YFSETQ. The CDR3 consists of 21 residues. DNA for the CDR3: TGCGCCAGCAGCTTGGCCACTAGGGCTAGCGGTTCTTCCTCTGGGGCCAACGTCCTGACTTTC. It codes for CASSLATRASGSSSGANVLTF.

V is TRBV30 and J is TRBJ1-5; D is perhaps TRBD1 (5 bases). The CDR3 contains 13 residues. CDR1 and CDR2 from the germline V gene are GTSNPN and SVGIG (reference sequence). With 0 bases removed from V and 3 bases from J, the gap between germline ends came to 6 bases. In DNA form, the CDR3 reads TGTGCCTGGAGTGTACAGGTCAATCAGCCCCAGCATTTT. Translating it yields CAWSVQVNQPQHF. Combining the CDR3 with reference TRBV30 and TRBJ1-5 gives the whole variable domain SQTIHQWPATLVQPVGSPLSLECTVEGTSNPNLYWYRQAAGRGLQLLFYSVGIGQISSEVPQNLSASRPQDRQFILSSKKLLLSDSGFYLCAWSVQVNQPQHFGDGTRLSIL.

The J gene is TRBJ2-1, the V gene TRBV9, with TRBD2 as a possible D gene (5 bases). Germline CDR1 is SGDLS and CDR2 is YYNGEE. The ends were cut back, 0 bases at V and 0 bases at J, with 7 bases in the middle. The CDR3 is 15 amino acids. The CDR3 spells CASSVGLASYNEQFF. The CDR3 nucleotides are TGTGCCAGCAGCGTAGGGCTAGCCTCCTACAATGAGCAGTTCTTC.

The chain carries TRBV5-1 and TRBJ2-2, with 13 bases fitting TRBD2. CDR1 is SGHRS and CDR2 is YFSETQ in the germline V gene. V was clipped by 0 bases and J by 6 bases; unmatched bases: 5. This CDR3 spans 17 amino acids. CDR3 sequence reads: CASSLGRTSGSAGELFF. CDR3 coding DNA: TGCGCCAGCAGCTTGGGCCGGACTAGCGGGAGTGCCGGGGAGCTGTTTTTT.

V is TRBV6-2 or TRBV6-3 and J is TRBJ2-7, with 12 bases identical to TRBD2. V lost 6 bases and J lost 6; bases outside the gene matches: 18. CDR3 length: 18 amino acids. The V gene's germline CDR1 is MNHEY and CDR2 SVGEGT. CDR3 loop: CASSSSSGRARFSREQYF. CDR3 bases: TGTGCCAGCAGCTCCTCTAGCGGGAGGGCCCGGTTCAGCCGCGAGCAGTACTTC.

The V gene is TRBV7-8, the J gene TRBJ1-5; no firm D call. Per germline, CDR1 SGHVS and CDR2 FQNEAQ. The CDR3 spans 15 residues. The V and J ends lost 3 bases and 8 bases respectively, with 17 bases between them. The CDR3, as DNA: TGTGCCAGCAGCTTTGAGGTTGGTTATATCAAGCCCCAGCATTTT. It translates to CASSFEVGYIKPQHF.

The V gene is TRBV30, the J gene TRBJ1-6; 7 bases map to TRBD1. Trimming at V came to 4 bases and at J to 6 bases, leaving 3 bases not matched to a gene. The CDR3 sequence is 13 residues long. The germline V gene encodes CDR1 GTSNPN and CDR2 SVGIG (reference sequence). This CDR3 reads CAWTPGGNSPLHF. Written as DNA, the CDR3 is TGTGCCTGGACCCCAGGGGGTAATTCACCCCTCCACTTT.

The V and J genes are TRBV5-6 and TRBJ1-1; D might be TRBD1 (5 bases). Germline CDR1 reads SGHDT; CDR2 reads YYEEEE. This CDR3 has 15 residues. Deletions cut 0 bases from V and 5 bases from J, with 14 bases between. CDR3: CASSLGAGRRTEAFF. CDR3 coding DNA: TGTGCCAGCAGCTTGGGGGCAGGGCGGAGAACTGAAGCTTTCTTT.

The genes are TRBV29-1 and TRBJ2-1; possibly TRBD1 for D (6 bases). V was cut by 6 bases and J by 8 bases, with 20 bases left in between. Germline assignment: CDR1 SQVTM and CDR2 ANQGSEA. The CDR3 sequence is 14 residues long. For the CDR3, the DNA is TGCAGCGTCCGCCTAGGGGGAGTGTACGATGAGCAGTTCTTC. Its translation is CSVRLGGVYDEQFF.

The chain recombines TRBV7-9 with TRBJ2-3; 12 bases are a match to TRBD2. The CDR3 runs 18 residues. Germline CDR1 SEHNR, CDR2 FQNEAQ (reference sequence). V dropped 2 bases and J dropped 0; count of bases not matched to a gene: 6. The DNA of the CDR3 is TGTGCCAGCAGCTTACCCGGACTAGCGGGGTTTAGCACAGATACGCAGTATTTT. It is translated as CASSLPGLAGFSTDTQYF.

The rearrangement links TRBV10-3 to TRBJ2-7; possible D gene TRBD2, 6 bases. This CDR3 spans 14 amino acids. Trimming left V 2 bases short and J 3 bases short, with 11 bases between. Germline CDR1 and CDR2: ENHRY and SYGVKD. The CDR3, as DNA: TGTGCCATCAGTGAGAACGGGGGAGGCTACGAGCAGTACTTC. Protein: CAISENGGGYEQYF.